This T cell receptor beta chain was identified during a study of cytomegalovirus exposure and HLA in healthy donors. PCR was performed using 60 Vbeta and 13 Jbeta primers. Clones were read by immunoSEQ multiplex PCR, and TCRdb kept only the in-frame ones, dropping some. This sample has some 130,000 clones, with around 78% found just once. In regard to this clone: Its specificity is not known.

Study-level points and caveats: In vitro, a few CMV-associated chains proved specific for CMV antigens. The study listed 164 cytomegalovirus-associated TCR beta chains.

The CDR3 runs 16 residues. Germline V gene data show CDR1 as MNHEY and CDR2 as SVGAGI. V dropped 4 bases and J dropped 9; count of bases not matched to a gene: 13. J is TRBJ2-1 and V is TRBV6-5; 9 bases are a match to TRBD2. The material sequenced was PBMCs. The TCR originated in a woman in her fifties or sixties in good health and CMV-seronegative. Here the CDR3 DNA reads TGTGCCAGCAGTTCATTAGCGGGAGTGATCTTCGGTGAGCAGTTCTTC. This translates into CASSSLAGVIFGEQFF.